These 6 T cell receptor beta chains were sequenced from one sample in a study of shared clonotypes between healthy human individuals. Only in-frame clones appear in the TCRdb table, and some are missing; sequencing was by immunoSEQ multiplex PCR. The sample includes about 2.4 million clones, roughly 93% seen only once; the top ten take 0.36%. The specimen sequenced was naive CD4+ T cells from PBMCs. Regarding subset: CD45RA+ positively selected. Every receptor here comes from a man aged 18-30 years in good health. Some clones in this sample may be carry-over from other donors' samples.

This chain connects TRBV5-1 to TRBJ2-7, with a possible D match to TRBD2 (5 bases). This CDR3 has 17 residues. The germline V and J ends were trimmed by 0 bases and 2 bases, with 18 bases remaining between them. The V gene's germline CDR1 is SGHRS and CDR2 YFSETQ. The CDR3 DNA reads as TGCGCCAGCAGCTTGGACAGCCGACTACCGACCCCCTACGAGCAGTACTTC. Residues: CASSLDSRLPTPYEQYF.

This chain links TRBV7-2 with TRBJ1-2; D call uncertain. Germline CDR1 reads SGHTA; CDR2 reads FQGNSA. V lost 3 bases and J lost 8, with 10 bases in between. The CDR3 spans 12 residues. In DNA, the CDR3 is TGTGCCAGCAGCTTTTTCGTCGGGGGCTACACCTTC. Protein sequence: CASSFFVGGYTF.

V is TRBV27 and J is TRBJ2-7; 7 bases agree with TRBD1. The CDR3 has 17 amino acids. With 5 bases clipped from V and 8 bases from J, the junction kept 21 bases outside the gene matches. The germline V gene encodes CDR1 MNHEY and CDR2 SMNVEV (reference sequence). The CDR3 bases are TGTGCCAGCAGTATACTACCCCGGACAGGACATATAGAGAAGCAGTACTTC. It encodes CASSILPRTGHIEKQYF.

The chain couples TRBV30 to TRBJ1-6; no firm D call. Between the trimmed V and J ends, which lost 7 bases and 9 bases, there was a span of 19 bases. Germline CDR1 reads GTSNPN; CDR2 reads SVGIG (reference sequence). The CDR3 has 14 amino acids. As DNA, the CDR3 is TGTGCCTCCTGGGGTGGCGTGACGGGTTCACCCCTCCACTTT. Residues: CASWGGVTGSPLHF.

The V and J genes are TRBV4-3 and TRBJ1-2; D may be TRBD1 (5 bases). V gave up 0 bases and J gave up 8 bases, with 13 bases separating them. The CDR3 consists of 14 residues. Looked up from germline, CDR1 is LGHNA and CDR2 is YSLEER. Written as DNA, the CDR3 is TGCGCCAGCAGCCAAGAAGGGACCGGATTCGGCTACACCTTC. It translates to CASSQEGTGFGYTF.

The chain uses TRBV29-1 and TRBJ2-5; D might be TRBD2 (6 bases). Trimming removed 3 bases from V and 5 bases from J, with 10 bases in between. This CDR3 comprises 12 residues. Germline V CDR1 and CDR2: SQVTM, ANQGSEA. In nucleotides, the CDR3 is TGCAGCGTTGATCCGGGAGTGGAGACCCAGTACTTC. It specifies CSVDPGVETQYF. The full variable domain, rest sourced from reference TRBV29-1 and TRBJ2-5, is SAVISQKPSRDICQRGTSLTIQCQVDSQVTMMFWYRQQPGQSLTLIATANQGSEATYESGFVIDKFPISRPNLTFSTLTVSNMSPEDSSIYLCSVDPGVETQYFGPGTRLLVL.